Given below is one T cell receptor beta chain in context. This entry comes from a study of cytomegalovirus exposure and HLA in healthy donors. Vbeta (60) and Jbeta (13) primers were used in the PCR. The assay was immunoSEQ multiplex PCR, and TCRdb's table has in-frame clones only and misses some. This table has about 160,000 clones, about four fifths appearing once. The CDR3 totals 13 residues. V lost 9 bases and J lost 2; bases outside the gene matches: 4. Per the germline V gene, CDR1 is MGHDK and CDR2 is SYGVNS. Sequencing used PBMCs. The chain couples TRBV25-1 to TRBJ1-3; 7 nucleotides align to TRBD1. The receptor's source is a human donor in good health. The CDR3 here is CASRGTAGNTIYF. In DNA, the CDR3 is TGTGCCAGTAGAGGGACAGCTGGAAACACCATATATTTT.